This passage covers 16 T cell receptor beta chains from one sample sequenced in a study of T cells in Graves' hyperthyroidism and ophthalmopathy. Amplification yielded TCR beta CDR3 regions, with RNA transcripts as the source. The TCR CDR3 first-round RT-PCR relied on the HTBI primer set. TCRdb ran MiXCR on the multiplex PCR reads and lists one entry per CDR3 protein. The sample shows under 350,000 distinct CDR3 sequences, about 17% of them seen only once. The sample was blood. These receptor sequences come from a woman aged 55 to 70 with Graves' ophthalmopathy.

Here the CDR3 DNA reads TGCAGTGCGCCGGACAGGGCCCTTGCCAAAAACATTCAGTACTTC. This encodes CSAPDRALAKNIQYF. The genes are TRBV20-1 and TRBJ2-4, with 8 bases matching TRBD1. CDR1 and CDR2 from the germline V gene are DFQATT and SNEGSKA (reference sequence). The CDR3 is made up of 15 amino acids. V was clipped by 6 bases and J by 1 base; unmatched bases: 8.

This clonotype was picked up many times. This chain links TRBV28 with TRBJ2-3; D is undetermined. The V end was cut by 8 bases, the J end by 0 bases, with 9 bases between. Germline V lookup: CDR1 MDHEN, CDR2 SYDVKM. The CDR3 is made up of 13 amino acids. CDR3 sequence: CASGSASTDTQYF. The CDR3 DNA reads TGTGCCAGCGGGTCGGCTAGCACAGATACGCAGTATTTT.

This clonotype came up many times. V usage is TRBV2 and J usage is TRBJ1-1; 8 bases are shared with TRBD1. The CDR3 has 14 amino acids. Per the germline V gene, CDR1 is SNHLY and CDR2 is FYNNEI. V shed 4 bases, J shed 7 bases, and the junction held 8 bases outside the gene matches. The CDR3 nucleotides are TGTGCCAGCAGTGTGGGGACAGGCCAACGTGAAGCTTTCTTT. Its translation: CASSVGTGQREAFF.

This clonotype turned up a few times. This may come from a read error, since a much larger clone is one base off. This chain uses TRBV28 with TRBJ2-7; no definite D call. The germline CDR1 and CDR2 sequences are MDHEN and SYDVKM. CDR3 size: 14 residues. Written as DNA, the CDR3 is TGTGCCGGCAGTTCCCCACGGGCCCCCTACGAGCAGTACTTC. Translated: CAGSSPRAPYEQYF.

Notes on this clonotype: It may be a read error: a sequence one base away is much more abundant. This chain joins TRBV7-2 and TRBJ1-2; a possible D gene is TRBD1 (5 bases). Germline V CDR1 and CDR2: SGHTA, FQGNSA. The CDR3 has 14 residues. The CDR3 nucleotides read TGCGCCAGCAGCCCCCTTGCCGATTCGTGGGGCCACACCTTC. Translated, it gives CASSPLADSWGHTF.

This clonotype was seen at least ten times. The J gene is TRBJ2-7, the V gene TRBV2; D is perhaps TRBD1 (5 bases). Germline loops: CDR1 SNHLY, CDR2 FYNNEI. This CDR3 has 13 residues. V was clipped by 7 bases and J by 2 bases, with 12 bases between them. CDR3 in DNA: TGTGCCAGCACTCGGACAATCACCTACGAGCAGTACTTC. Translating it yields CASTRTITYEQYF.

This chain connects TRBV10-1 to TRBJ2-7; TRBD1 agrees at 10 bases. The germline CDR1 and CDR2 sequences are WNHNN and SYGVQD (reference sequence). This CDR3 is built from 12 residues. CDR3 in DNA: TGCGCGTCCGGGACAGGGGCCCACGAGCAGTACTTC. Its protein is CASGTGAHEQYF.

The table lists this clonotype with many counts. The V call is TRBV30, the J call TRBJ1-1; possible D gene TRBD1, 6 bases. Between the trimmed V and J ends, which lost 0 bases and 3 bases, there was a span of 14 bases. This CDR3 has 15 amino acids. Germline CDR1 is GTSNPN and CDR2 is SVGIG (reference sequence). The CDR3 DNA is TGTGCCTGGAGTGTACTAGGTAGGGGGGACACTGAAGCTTTCTTT. It is translated as CAWSVLGRGDTEAFF.

This clonotype was observed a few times. The junction does not match germline at one end; this may be a read error. The V gene is TRBV7-9, the J gene TRBJ1-1, with D hard to call. Germline lookup yields CDR1 SEHNR and CDR2 FQNEAQ (reference sequence). CDR3 length: 13 residues. The CDR3 region is CAGSPRGNTEAFF. CDR3 nucleotides: TGTGCCGGCAGCCCCCGTGGGAACACTGAAGCTTTCTTT.

Ten or more counts support this clonotype. The V call is TRBV11-1, the J call TRBJ2-5; 7 nucleotides agree with TRBD2. The V gene's germline CDR1 is SGHAT and CDR2 FQDESV (reference sequence). J lost 3 bases, V lost 3 bases, and 10 bases had no gene match. The CDR3 length is 16 residues. The CDR3 here is CASSFHSSGPKETQYF. In DNA form, the CDR3 reads TGTGCCAGCAGCTTTCATTCTAGCGGTCCAAAAGAGACCCAGTACTTC.

This clonotype was seen many times. The chain joins TRBV6-1 to TRBJ2-7; D remains unclear. With 6 bases removed from V and 0 bases from J, the gap between germline ends came to 12 bases. The germline CDR1 and CDR2 sequences are MNHNS and SASEGT. The CDR3 runs to 14 residues. The CDR3 DNA sequence: TGTGCCAGCAGCGTATACTCATACTCCTACGAGCAGTACTTC. It codes for CASSVYSYSYEQYF.

This clonotype was observed a few times. The chain recombines TRBV7-2 with TRBJ1-4; maybe TRBD1 (5 bases). V was trimmed by 2 bases and J by 9 bases, leaving 13 bases between them. Germline CDR1 reads SGHTA; CDR2 reads FQGNSA. The CDR3 has 14 residues. CDR3 loop: CASSLQPQGQKLFF. CDR3 DNA sequence: TGTGCCAGCAGCTTACAACCCCAGGGTCAAAAACTGTTTTTT.

This clonotype was picked up a small number of times. The rearrangement uses TRBV6-1 and TRBJ2-7; 13 bases match TRBD2. This CDR3 spans 15 amino acids. CDR1 is MNHNS, CDR2 SASEGT, per germline. Trimming cost V 6 bases and J 5 bases; bases outside gene matches: 7. The CDR3 region is CASSAGLAGVNEQYF. CDR3 in DNA: TGTGCCAGCAGCGCAGGACTAGCGGGGGTGAACGAGCAGTACTTC.

There are many counts of this clonotype. J is TRBJ2-3 and V is TRBV12-3 or TRBV12-4; TRBD1 might be the D (5 bases). The length of the CDR3 is 15 residues. V was shortened by 5 bases and J by 1 base, with 13 bases between the two germline ends. CDR3 in amino acids: CASSLTGFRTDTQYF. CDR3 nucleotide sequence: TGTGCCAGCAGTCTAACAGGTTTTCGCACAGATACGCAGTATTTT.

The V call is TRBV29-1, the J call TRBJ1-4; perhaps TRBD1 as D (6 bases). Germline V gene data show CDR1 as SQVTM and CDR2 as ANQGSEA. V lost 0 bases to trimming and J lost 8 bases, with 13 bases between them. The CDR3 is made up of 14 amino acids. CDR3 sequence reads: CSVEDRTAREKLFF. The CDR3 nucleotides are TGCAGCGTTGAAGATCGGACAGCCCGAGAAAAACTGTTTTTT.

In its sample, this clonotype was seen many times. The rearrangement joins TRBV28 to TRBJ1-1; tentatively, D is TRBD1 (6 bases). Germline V gives CDR1 MDHEN, CDR2 SYDVKM. The CDR3 has 14 residues. The V end was cut by 7 bases, the J end by 8 bases, with 20 bases between. CDR3 DNA: TGTGCCAGCACCCTATTCGCCTGGGACATAGAAGCTTTCTTT. The encoded protein is CASTLFAWDIEAFF.